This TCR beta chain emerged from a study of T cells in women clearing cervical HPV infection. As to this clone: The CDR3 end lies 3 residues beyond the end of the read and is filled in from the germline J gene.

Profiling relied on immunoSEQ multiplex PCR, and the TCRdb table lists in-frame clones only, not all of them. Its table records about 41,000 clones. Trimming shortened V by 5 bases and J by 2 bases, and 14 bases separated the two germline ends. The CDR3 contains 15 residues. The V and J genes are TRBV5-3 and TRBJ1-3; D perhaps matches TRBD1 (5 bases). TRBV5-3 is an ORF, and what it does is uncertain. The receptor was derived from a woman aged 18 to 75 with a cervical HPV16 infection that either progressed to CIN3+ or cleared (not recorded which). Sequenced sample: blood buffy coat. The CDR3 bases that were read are TGTGCCAGAAGGTCCTCAGGGAGGGCTGGAAACACC. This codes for CARRSSGRAGNT. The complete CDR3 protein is CARRSSGRAGNTIYF.